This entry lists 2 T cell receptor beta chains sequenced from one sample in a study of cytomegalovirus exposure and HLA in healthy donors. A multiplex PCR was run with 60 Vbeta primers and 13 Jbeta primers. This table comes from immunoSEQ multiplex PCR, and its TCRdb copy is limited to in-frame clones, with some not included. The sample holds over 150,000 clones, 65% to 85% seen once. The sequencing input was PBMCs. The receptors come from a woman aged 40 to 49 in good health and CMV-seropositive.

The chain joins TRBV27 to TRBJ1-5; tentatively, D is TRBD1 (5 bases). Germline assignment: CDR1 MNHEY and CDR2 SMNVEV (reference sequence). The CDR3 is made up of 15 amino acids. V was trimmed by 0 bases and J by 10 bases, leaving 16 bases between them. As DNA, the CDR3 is TGTGCCAGCAGTTTATCCGGGGACCTTAGCGGACCCCAGCATTTT. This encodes CASSLSGDLSGPQHF.

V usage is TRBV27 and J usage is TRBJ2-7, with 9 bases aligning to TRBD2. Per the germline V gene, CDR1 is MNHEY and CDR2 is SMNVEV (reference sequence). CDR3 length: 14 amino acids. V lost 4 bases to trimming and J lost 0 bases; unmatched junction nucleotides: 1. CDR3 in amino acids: CASSYSGGSYEQYF. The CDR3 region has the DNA TGTGCCAGCAGTTATAGCGGGGGCTCCTACGAGCAGTACTTC.